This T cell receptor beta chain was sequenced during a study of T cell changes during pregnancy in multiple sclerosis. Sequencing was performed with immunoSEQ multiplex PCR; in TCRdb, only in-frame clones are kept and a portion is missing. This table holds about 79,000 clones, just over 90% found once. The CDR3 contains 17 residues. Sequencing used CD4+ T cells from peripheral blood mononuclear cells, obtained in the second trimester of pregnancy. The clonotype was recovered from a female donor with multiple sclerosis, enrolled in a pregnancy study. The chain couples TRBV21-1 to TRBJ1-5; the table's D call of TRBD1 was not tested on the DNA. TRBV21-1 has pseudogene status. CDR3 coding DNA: TGTGCCAGCAGCAAACGCAGGGGTATGCTTGCGGATCAGCCCCAGCATTTT. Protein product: CASSKRRGMLADQPQHF.